Below are 14 T cell receptor beta chains sequenced from a single sample in a study of blood T cell repertoires in COVID-19. Only in-frame clones appear in the TCRdb table, and some are missing; sequencing was by immunoSEQ multiplex PCR. The table lists about 45,000 clones, nearly 90% of them singletons. Sequenced input: peripheral blood. The source is a human donor in a cohort sampled during active COVID-19.

The CDR3 DNA is TGCGCCAGTACGACAGGGTCGGGGGCCGGGGAGCTGTTTTTT. It codes for CASTTGSGAGELFF. The chain is built from TRBV5-1 and TRBJ2-2; D perhaps matches TRBD1 (7 bases). This CDR3 has 14 residues. V was clipped by 8 bases and J by 6 bases, with 17 bases between them. The germline V gene has CDR1 SGHRS and CDR2 YFSETQ.

V is TRBV10-3 and J is TRBJ1-1; D uncertain. CDR1 ENHRY and CDR2 SYGVKD come from the germline V gene. V lost 0 bases, J lost 3 bases, and 8 bases lay in between. The CDR3 sequence is 14 residues long. The CDR3 nucleotides read TGTGCCATCAGTGAGTCGAGAGTAGACACTGAAGCTTTCTTT. It translates to CAISESRVDTEAFF.

This clone was observed a handful of times. The chain carries TRBV30 and TRBJ2-7; 8 positions agree with TRBD1. J was trimmed by 0 bases and V by 5 bases; bases with no gene match: 6. CDR3 size: 14 residues. Germline lookup yields CDR1 GTSNPN and CDR2 SVGIG (reference sequence). The CDR3 nucleotides read TGTGCCTGGGGACAGGGACAACTCTCCTACGAGCAGTACTTC. Protein sequence: CAWGQGQLSYEQYF.

This chain joins TRBV11-2 and TRBJ2-1, with 7 bases lining up with TRBD1. Germline CDR1 reads SGHAT; CDR2 reads FQNNGV. After removal of 2 bases from V and 8 bases from J, the junction contained 6 bases not matched to a gene. The length of the CDR3 is 14 residues. The CDR3 here is CASSLLQGKDEQFF. The CDR3 DNA is TGTGCCAGCAGCTTACTACAGGGGAAGGATGAGCAGTTCTTC.

The J gene is TRBJ2-1, the V gene TRBV7-9; TRBD1 aligns across 7 bases. This CDR3 is 12 amino acids long. Germline V CDR1 and CDR2: SEHNR, FQNEAQ (reference sequence). After removal of 11 bases from V and 8 bases from J, the junction contained 9 bases not matched to a gene. This chain's CDR3 is CASEGGRYEQFF. CDR3 sequence (DNA): TGTGCCTCCGAAGGGGGCAGGTATGAGCAGTTCTTC.

The V and J genes are TRBV7-9 and TRBJ2-3; D is perhaps TRBD2 (5 bases). Germline values: CDR1 SEHNR, CDR2 FQNEAQ (reference sequence). Trimming shortened V by 5 bases and J by 8 bases, and 8 bases separated the two germline ends. CDR3 length: 11 residues. CDR3 nucleotides: TGTGCCAGCAGCGAGGCGGGTACGCAGTATTTT. This sequence encodes CASSEAGTQYF. The complete variable domain, with remaining parts taken from reference TRBV7-9 and TRBJ2-3, reads DTGVSQNPRHKITKRGQNVTFRCDPISEHNRLYWYRQTLGQGPEFLTYFQNEAQLEKSRLLSDRFSAERPKGSFSTLEIQRTEQGDSAMYLCASSEAGTQYFGPGTRLTVL.

A single count supports this clone. V usage is TRBV2 and J usage is TRBJ1-6; D may be TRBD1 (6 bases). Trimming pared 2 bases from V and 0 bases from J, leaving 8 bases between. This CDR3 has 16 residues. Germline V gene lookup returns CDR1 SNHLY and CDR2 FYNNEI. DNA for the CDR3: TGTGCCAGCAGTGAACAGGGGAGCTCCTATAATTCACCCCTCCACTTT. Amino acid sequence: CASSEQGSSYNSPLHF.

This rearrangement joins TRBV11-2 to TRBJ2-5; perhaps TRBD1 as D (6 bases). In germline, CDR1 is SGHAT, CDR2 FQNNGV. V gave up 1 base and J gave up 5 bases, with 14 bases separating them. The CDR3 has 15 residues. Written as DNA, the CDR3 is TGTGCCAGCAGCTTAGTTACAGGGCCTGGGGAGACCCAGTACTTC. Translating it yields CASSLVTGPGETQYF. The full variable domain, completed using reference TRBV11-2 and TRBJ2-5, is EAGVAQSPRYKIIEKRQSVAFWCNPISGHATLYWYQQILGQGPKLLIQFQNNGVVDDSQLPKDRFSAERLKGVDSTLKIQPAKLEDSAVYLCASSLVTGPGETQYFGPGTRLLVL.

The J gene is TRBJ2-2, the V gene TRBV2; D might be TRBD2 (6 bases). The CDR3 runs 15 residues. Trimming cost V 3 bases and J 4 bases, with 12 bases left between them. Per the germline V gene, CDR1 is SNHLY and CDR2 is FYNNEI. CDR3 bases: TGTGCCAGCAGTGAGACAGCCGGGGGCACCGGGGAGCTGTTTTTT. This gives the protein CASSETAGGTGELFF. The full variable domain, rest sourced from reference TRBV2 and TRBJ2-2, is EPEVTQTPSHQVTQMGQEVILRCVPISNHLYFYWYRQILGQKVEFLVSFYNNEISEKSEIFDDQFSVERPDGSNFTLKIRSTKLEDSAMYFCASSETAGGTGELFFGEGSRLTVL.

The DNA for the CDR3 is TGTGCCAGCAGCTTGGGGCGGGAGCTCCCCTACAATGAGCAGTTCTTC. This gives the protein CASSLGRELPYNEQFF. The chain has TRBV7-8 and TRBJ2-1; 7 bases agree with TRBD2. Per germline, CDR1 SGHVS and CDR2 FQNEAQ. This CDR3 spans 16 amino acids. The J segment lost 2 bases and the V segment lost 3 bases, leaving 7 bases of the junction unmatched.

The chain employs TRBV3-1 (or the pseudogene TRBV3-2) and TRBJ1-5; no definite D call. Trimming removed 5 bases from V and 5 bases from J, with 10 bases in between. Germline V gives CDR1 LGHDT, CDR2 YNNKEL (reference sequence). The CDR3 runs to 13 residues. CDR3 region: CASSALPDQPQHF. CDR3 nucleotide sequence: TGTGCCAGCAGCGCCCTCCCAGATCAGCCCCAGCATTTT.

This clone was detected a few times. The J gene is TRBJ2-1, the V gene TRBV6-5; TRBD2 matches at 9 bases. The CDR3 has 15 residues. Per germline, CDR1 MNHEY and CDR2 SVGAGI. The J segment lost 7 bases and the V segment lost 10 bases, leaving 14 bases of the junction unmatched. The DNA for the CDR3 is TGTGCCACCCGACTAGCGGAGTTTTACAGGAATGAGCAGTTCTTC. Translated, it gives CATRLAEFYRNEQFF.

The rearrangement joins TRBV5-1 to TRBJ1-1, with 7 bases identical to TRBD1. The CDR3 contains 15 residues. Germline CDR1 SGHRS, CDR2 YFSETQ. With 1 base clipped from V and 3 bases from J, the junction kept 6 bases outside the gene matches. This CDR3 reads CASSLRMQGDTEAFF. The CDR3 nucleotides are TGCGCCAGCAGCTTGAGAATGCAGGGGGACACTGAAGCTTTCTTT.

The chain uses TRBV4-3 and TRBJ2-1; D unclear. This CDR3 has 16 amino acids. The germline CDR1 and CDR2 sequences are LGHNA and YSLEER. The V gene lost 2 bases and the J gene lost 9 bases, with 20 bases spanning the gap. CDR3 sequence (DNA): TGCGCCAGCAGCCAACAACCCTCAGGCTCGCTCTCTGAGCAGTTCTTC. This translates into CASSQQPSGSLSEQFF.